This is a list of T cell receptor beta chains from one sample in a study of T cells in Graves' hyperthyroidism and ophthalmopathy. TCRdb re-derived calls from the multiplex PCR reads in MiXCR, one entry per CDR3 protein. The data hold hundreds of thousands of distinct CDR3 sequences, with around 22% observed a single time. The sample taken for sequencing was blood. These receptors came from a man aged 25-45 years with Graves' ophthalmopathy. CDR3s include the opening cysteine and the closing phenylalanine or tryptophan. Each record gives: D gene, clone size, J gene, CDR3 length, V gene, CDR3 DNA, CDR3 protein. The D gene is left open where the match is weak. Some rows mark clone size as missing; the rest say once, few, many or name a class of expanded clone.

NA,many,TRBJ2-7,13,TRBV5-1,TGCGCCAGCAGCCCACCGAAGGCCTACGAGCAGTACTTC,CASSPPKAYEQYF
NA,few,TRBJ1-6,13,TRBV7-2,TGTGCCAGCAGCCTTACCAAGGGTTCACCCCTCCACTTT,CASSLTKGSPLHF
NA,NA,TRBJ1-3,15,TRBV29-1,TGCAGCGTTGAGGAAAATCGGTCGGGCGGAAACACCATATATTTT,CSVEENRSGGNTIYF
TRBD2,many,TRBJ2-3,17,TRBV11-2,TGTGCCAGCAGCCTGGGACTAGCGGGCCTCCGCACAGATACGCAGTATTTT,CASSLGLAGLRTDTQYF
TRBD1,NA,TRBJ1-2,14,TRBV2,TGTGCCAGCAGTGAGGAGGGGGCGAACTATGGCTACACCTTC,CASSEEGANYGYTF
NA,few,TRBJ2-1,15,TRBV7-8,TGTGCCAGCCATTCCCGTGGGGTCTCCTACAATGAGCAGTTCTTC,CASHSRGVSYNEQFF
NA,NA,TRBJ1-2,16,TRBV7-8,TGTGCCAGCAGCTTAACCGGGGGGCCGGCTAACTATGGCTACACCTTC,CASSLTGGPANYGYTF
TRBD2,few,TRBJ2-1,19,TRBV27,TGTGCCAGCAGGAAATTAGGCTCTAAGCGGGAGGGCCGCTACAATGAGCAGTTCTTC,CASRKLGSKREGRYNEQFF
NA,few,TRBJ1-1,15,TRBV19,TGTGCCAGTAGGCCCGATGGGGCATCGAACACTGAAGCTTTCTTT,CASRPDGASNTEAFF
NA,NA,TRBJ1-5,16,TRBV6-2/TRBV6-3,TGTGCCAGCAGTTACGATAACGGACTGTCCCGTCAGCCCCAGCATTTT,CASSYDNGLSRQPQHF
NA,NA,TRBJ2-7,14,TRBV5-5,TGTGCCAGCAGCTGGTACGGAGGGGCAAGCGAGCAGTACTTC,CASSWYGGASEQYF
NA,NA,TRBJ2-7,14,TRBV2,TGTGCCAGCAGTGAGCCTAGCCGATCCTACGAGCAGTACTTC,CASSEPSRSYEQYF
TRBD1,few,TRBJ1-3,16,TRBV20-1,TGCAGTGCTAGAGATCAGGGGGGGGCATCAGGAAACACCATATATTTT,CSARDQGGASGNTIYF
TRBD2,many,TRBJ2-7,15,TRBV2,TGTGCCAGCAGACGGACTAGCGGGAGTAAGGACGAGCAGTACTTC,CASRRTSGSKDEQYF
NA,NA,TRBJ1-1,13,TRBV13,TGTGCCAGCAGCTTAGTCAGGATCACTGAAGCTTTCTTT,CASSLVRITEAFF
NA,many,TRBJ1-2,13,TRBV27,TGTGCCAGCAGTTTTGGGGAATCCTATGGCTACACCTTC,CASSFGESYGYTF
NA,NA,TRBJ2-2,12,TRBV5-1,TGCGCCAGCAGCTTGGCCGACGGGGAGCTGTTTTTT,CASSLADGELFF
TRBD2,NA,TRBJ2-1,16,TRBV24-1,TGTGCCACCAGTGATCTTCGGACTAGCGGGCTCAATGAGCAGTTCTTC,CATSDLRTSGLNEQFF
NA,NA,TRBJ2-1,17,TRBV24-1,TGTGCCACCAGTGATTTGCGATTGTCAGGTCGACCAGGGGAGCAGTTCTTC,CATSDLRLSGRPGEQFF
TRBD1,NA,TRBJ2-7,13,TRBV2,TGTGCCAGCAGAGGGACAGTAGTTTACGAGCAGTACTTC,CASRGTVVYEQYF
NA,few,TRBJ2-7,12,TRBV6-1,TGTGCCAGCACTTCTACTACCTACGAGCAGTACTTC,CASTSTTYEQYF
TRBD1,NA,TRBJ2-7,13,TRBV28,TGTGCCAGCAGAGAACGGACAGGGAGCGAGCAGTACTTC,CASRERTGSEQYF
NA,NA,TRBJ1-1,14,TRBV7-3,TGTGCCAGCAGCCCCCTCGGGGCCGCAGGTGAAGCTTTCTTT,CASSPLGAAGEAFF
NA,many,TRBJ2-7,13,TRBV2,TGTGCCAGCTGCTGGGCAGCTTTAGGGGAGCAGTACTTC,CASCWAALGEQYF
NA,NA,TRBJ2-3,17,TRBV28,TGTGCCAGCAGCCCCCCTCCGGCCCCAAAAAGCACAGATACGCAGTATTTT,CASSPPPAPKSTDTQYF
NA,NA,TRBJ2-7,14,TRBV5-6,TGTGCCAGCAGCTTGAGGGACCCCCTCCACGAGCAGTACTTC,CASSLRDPLHEQYF
NA,NA,TRBJ1-2,17,TRBV2,TGTGCCAGCATCAAAGCGGCCCTGGGGAGAGCTAACTATGGCTACACCTTC,CASIKAALGRANYGYTF
TRBD2,few,TRBJ2-6,19,TRBV7-2,TGTGCCAGCACCGAGTCGAGACTAGCGGGTAGCTCTGGGGCCAACGTCCTGACTTTC,CASTESRLAGSSGANVLTF
NA,NA,TRBJ1-2,14,TRBV28,TGTGCCCATAAATCCCAGGGGCTGGCCTATGGCTACACCTTC,CAHKSQGLAYGYTF
NA,NA,TRBJ2-5,14,TRBV11-3,TGTGCCGGCAGCTTAGAAACAGGGCAAGAGACCCAGTACTTC,CAGSLETGQETQYF
NA,few,TRBJ2-1,13,TRBV19,TGTGCCAGTAGTCCCGGGACTCCCAATGAGCAGTTCTTC,CASSPGTPNEQFF
NA,few,TRBJ2-1,15,TRBV14,TGTGCCAGCAGCCAAGGAGGACCAATCTACAATGAGCAGTTCTTC,CASSQGGPIYNEQFF
NA,many,TRBJ1-2,13,TRBV27,TGTGCCAGCAGAGGGGGTGGAAACTATGGCTACACCTTC,CASRGGGNYGYTF
NA,few,TRBJ2-1,16,TRBV10-3,TGTGCCATCAGTGAAGACGGGGAGGGGGCTTACAATGAGCAGTTCTTC,CAISEDGEGAYNEQFF
NA,many,TRBJ2-5,13,TRBV7-8,TGTGCCAGCAGCTCGGGACATGGGGAGACCCAGTACTTC,CASSSGHGETQYF
TRBD2,many,TRBJ2-3,15,TRBV2,TGTGCCAGCAGCAGGGGACTAGCGGGCACAGATACGCAGTATTTT,CASSRGLAGTDTQYF
TRBD2,few,TRBJ2-3,16,TRBV9,TGTGCCAGCAGCGTAGAGGGCGGGAGGAGGACAGATACGCAGTATTTT,CASSVEGGRRTDTQYF
TRBD2,NA,TRBJ2-1,17,TRBV19,TGTGCCAGTGAATCCAGGCTCGTGTCTAGCGGGAGACATGAGCAGTTCTTC,CASESRLVSSGRHEQFF
NA,few,TRBJ1-1,13,TRBV20-1,TGCAGTGCTAGCTCAATTGCGTACACTGAAGCTTTCTTT,CSASSIAYTEAFF
NA,many,TRBJ1-1,12,TRBV30,TGTGCCTGGAGGGGGGGGAACACTGAAGCTTTCTTT,CAWRGGNTEAFF
TRBD2,few,TRBJ2-7,17,TRBV28,TGTGCCACCTCCGCCCCTTTAGCGGGAGGAGTGTCCTACGAGCAGTACTTC,CATSAPLAGGVSYEQYF
TRBD2,few,TRBJ2-2,17,TRBV11-2,TGTGCCAGCAGCCATGGACTAGCGGGAAGGAGGGCCGGGGAGCTGTTTTTT,CASSHGLAGRRAGELFF
NA,many,TRBJ2-7,15,TRBV11-2,TGTGCCAGCAGCTTAGAAGGGGACGGATACTACGAGCAGTACTTC,CASSLEGDGYYEQYF
NA,few,TRBJ1-2,12,TRBV28,TGTGCCAGCAGTTCCCTGGCCTATGGCTACACCTTC,CASSSLAYGYTF
NA,NA,TRBJ1-5,15,TRBV6-5,TGTGCCAGCAGTTACTCGTACGGGACGCGTCAGCCCCAGCATTTT,CASSYSYGTRQPQHF
NA,NA,TRBJ2-7,16,TRBV5-1,TGCGCCAGCAGCCCTTCAACAACTGGCATCACCTACGAGCAGTACTTC,CASSPSTTGITYEQYF
TRBD1,few,TRBJ2-7,15,TRBV5-1,TGCGCCAGCAGCTTGGCCGGGGACAGAGCCTACGAGCAGTACTTC,CASSLAGDRAYEQYF
NA,NA,TRBJ2-2,15,TRBV6-5,TGTGCCAGCAGCTACTACGGGGCGAACACCGGGGAGCTGTTTTTT,CASSYYGANTGELFF
NA,NA,TRBJ1-2,13,TRBV18,TGTGCCAGCTCTGAAAAGGCCCCAGGGTTGAACACCTTC,CASSEKAPGLNTF
TRBD1,NA,TRBJ2-7,15,TRBV28,TGTGCCAGCAGAGAGGGACAGGCGGGGTCCTACGAGCAGTACTTC,CASREGQAGSYEQYF
NA,NA,TRBJ1-2,14,TRBV2,TGTGCCAGCAGTGAAGCGGCCAGAAACTATGGCTACACCTTC,CASSEAARNYGYTF
TRBD1,few,TRBJ1-1,15,TRBV3-1,TGTGCCAGCAAGGGGACAGGGGCCTTCAACACTGAAGCTTTCTTT,CASKGTGAFNTEAFF
NA,NA,TRBJ2-2,14,TRBV19,TGTGCCAGTAGTCCAGGGTTATTAACCGGGGAGCTGTTTTTT,CASSPGLLTGELFF
NA,NA,TRBJ1-5,12,TRBV3-1,TGTGCCAGCAGCCACCGAAATCAGCCCCAGCATTTT,CASSHRNQPQHF
NA,few,TRBJ2-1,17,TRBV7-9,TGTGCCAGCAGCTTTGGAGGGGGCGGTGGTCAAGACAATGAGCAGTTCTTC,CASSFGGGGGQDNEQFF
NA,NA,TRBJ2-5,12,TRBV9,TGTGCCAGCAGCGACCCGGGGGAGACCCAGTACTTC,CASSDPGETQYF